This T cell receptor beta chain was observed in a study of blood T cell repertoires in COVID-19. The V end lost 5 bases, the J end lost 2 bases, and 10 bases lay between the germline ends. The CDR3 sequence is 14 residues long. Germline CDR1 KGHDR, CDR2 SFDVKD. Data came from immunoSEQ multiplex PCR; TCRdb stores just in-frame clones and leaves some out. This table holds 300,000 to 350,000 clones, 88% found once. Seattle's enrolled individuals joined amid active infection and were then monitored longitudinally. The TCR originated in a woman under 40 with COVID-19, enrolled during active disease. The V call is TRBV24-1, the J call TRBJ2-3; D uncertain. Sequencing used peripheral blood. The DNA of the CDR3 is TGTGCCACCAGTGCAAGCAGGTACACAGATACGCAGTATTTT. It yields the protein CATSASRYTDTQYF.